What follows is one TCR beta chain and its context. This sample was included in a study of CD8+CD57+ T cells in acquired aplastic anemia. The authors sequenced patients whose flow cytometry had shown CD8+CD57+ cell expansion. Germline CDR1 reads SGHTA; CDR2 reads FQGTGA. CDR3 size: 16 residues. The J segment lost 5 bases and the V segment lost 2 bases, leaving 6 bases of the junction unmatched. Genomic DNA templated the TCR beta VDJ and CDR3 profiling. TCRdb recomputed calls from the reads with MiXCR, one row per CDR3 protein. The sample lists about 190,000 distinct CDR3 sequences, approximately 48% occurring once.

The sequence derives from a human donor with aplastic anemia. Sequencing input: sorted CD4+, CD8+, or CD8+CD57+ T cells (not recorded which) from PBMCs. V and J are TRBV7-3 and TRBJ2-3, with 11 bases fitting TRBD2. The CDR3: CASSLRWLAGGDTQYF. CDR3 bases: TGTGCCAGCAGCTTACGGTGGCTAGCGGGGGGAGATACGCAGTATTTT.